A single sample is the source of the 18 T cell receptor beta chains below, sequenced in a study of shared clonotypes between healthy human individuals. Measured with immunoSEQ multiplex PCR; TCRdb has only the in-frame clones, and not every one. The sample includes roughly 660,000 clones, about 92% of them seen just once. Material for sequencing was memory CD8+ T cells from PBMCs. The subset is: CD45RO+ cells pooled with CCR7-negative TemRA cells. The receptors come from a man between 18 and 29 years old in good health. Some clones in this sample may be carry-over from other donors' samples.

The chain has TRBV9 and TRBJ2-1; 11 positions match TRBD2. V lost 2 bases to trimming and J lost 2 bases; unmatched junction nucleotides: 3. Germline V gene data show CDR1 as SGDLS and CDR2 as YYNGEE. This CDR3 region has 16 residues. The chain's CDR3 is CASSVSGRGTYNEQFF. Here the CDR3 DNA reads TGTGCCAGCAGCGTTAGCGGGAGGGGCACCTACAATGAGCAGTTCTTC. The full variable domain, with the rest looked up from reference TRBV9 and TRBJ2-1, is DSGVTQTPKHLITATGQRVTLRCSPRSGDLSVYWYQQSLDQGLQFLIQYYNGEERAKGNILERFSAQQFPDLHSELNLSSLELGDSALYFCASSVSGRGTYNEQFFGPGTRLTVL.

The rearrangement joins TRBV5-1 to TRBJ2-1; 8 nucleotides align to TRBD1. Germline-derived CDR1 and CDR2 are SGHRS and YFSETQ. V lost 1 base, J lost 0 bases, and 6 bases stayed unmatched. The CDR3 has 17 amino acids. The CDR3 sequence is CASSLHRTGTSYNEQFF. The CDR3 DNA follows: TGCGCCAGCAGCTTGCATCGGACAGGGACCTCCTACAATGAGCAGTTCTTC.

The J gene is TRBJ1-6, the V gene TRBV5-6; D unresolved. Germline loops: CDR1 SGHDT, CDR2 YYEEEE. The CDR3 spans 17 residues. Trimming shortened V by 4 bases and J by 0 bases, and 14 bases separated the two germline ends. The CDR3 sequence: CASSHITASSYNSPLHF. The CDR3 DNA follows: TGTGCCAGCAGCCATATTACAGCCAGCTCCTATAATTCACCCCTCCACTTT.

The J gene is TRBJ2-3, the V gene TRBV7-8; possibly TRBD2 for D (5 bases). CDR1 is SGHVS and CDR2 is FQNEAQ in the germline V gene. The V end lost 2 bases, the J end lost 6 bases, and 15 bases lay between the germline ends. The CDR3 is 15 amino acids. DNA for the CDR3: TGTGCCAGCAGCTTACTCCTTAACTGGGAGGATACGCAGTATTTT. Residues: CASSLLLNWEDTQYF.

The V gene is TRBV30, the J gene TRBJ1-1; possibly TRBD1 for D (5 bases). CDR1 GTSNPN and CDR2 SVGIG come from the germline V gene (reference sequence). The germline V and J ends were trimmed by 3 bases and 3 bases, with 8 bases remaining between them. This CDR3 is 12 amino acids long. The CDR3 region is CAWRAGYTEAFF. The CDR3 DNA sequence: TGTGCCTGGAGGGCAGGGTACACTGAAGCTTTCTTT.

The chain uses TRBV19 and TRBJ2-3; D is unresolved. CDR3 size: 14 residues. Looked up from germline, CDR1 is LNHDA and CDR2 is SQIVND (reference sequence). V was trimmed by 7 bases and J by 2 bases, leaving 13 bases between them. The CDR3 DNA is TGTGCCAGTACCGTCCCGGGTCTCACAGATACGCAGTATTTT. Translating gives CASTVPGLTDTQYF.

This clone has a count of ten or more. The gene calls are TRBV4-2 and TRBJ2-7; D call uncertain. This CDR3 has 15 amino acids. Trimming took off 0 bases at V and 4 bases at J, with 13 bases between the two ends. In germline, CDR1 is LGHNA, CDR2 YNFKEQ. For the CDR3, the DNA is TGTGCCAGCAGCCAAGAAGGGTACCCTGGGTACGAGCAGTACTTC. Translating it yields CASSQEGYPGYEQYF.

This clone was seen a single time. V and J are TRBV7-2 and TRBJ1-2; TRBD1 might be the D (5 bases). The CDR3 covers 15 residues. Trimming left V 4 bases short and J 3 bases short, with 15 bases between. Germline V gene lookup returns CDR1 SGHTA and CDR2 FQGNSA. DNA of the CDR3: TGTGCCAGCAGCTCCCGGGACCTAGACTACTATGGCTACACCTTC. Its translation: CASSSRDLDYYGYTF.

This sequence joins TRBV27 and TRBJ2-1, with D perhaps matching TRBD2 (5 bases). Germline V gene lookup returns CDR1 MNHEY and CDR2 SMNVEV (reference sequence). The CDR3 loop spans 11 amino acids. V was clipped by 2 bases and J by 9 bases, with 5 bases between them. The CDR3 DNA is TGTGCCAGCAGTTTACGGGGTGAGCAGTTCTTC. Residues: CASSLRGEQFF.

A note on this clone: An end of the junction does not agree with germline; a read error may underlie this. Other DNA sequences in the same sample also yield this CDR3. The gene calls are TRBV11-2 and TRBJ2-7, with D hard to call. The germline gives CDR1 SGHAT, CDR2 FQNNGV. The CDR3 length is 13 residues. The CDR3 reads CASSLEVGYEQYF. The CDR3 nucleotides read TGTGCCAGCAGCCTAGAGGTGGGTTACGAGCAGTACTTC.

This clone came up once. CDR3 sequence: CASSPPIIPSGANVLTF. CDR3 in DNA: TGTGCCAGCAGCCCGCCTATTATCCCCTCTGGGGCCAACGTCCTGACTTTC. The V and J genes are TRBV5-6 and TRBJ2-6; the D is unclear. This CDR3 has 17 residues. Germline CDR1 and CDR2: SGHDT and YYEEEE. Trimming stripped 4 bases from V and 0 bases from J, with 14 bases between.

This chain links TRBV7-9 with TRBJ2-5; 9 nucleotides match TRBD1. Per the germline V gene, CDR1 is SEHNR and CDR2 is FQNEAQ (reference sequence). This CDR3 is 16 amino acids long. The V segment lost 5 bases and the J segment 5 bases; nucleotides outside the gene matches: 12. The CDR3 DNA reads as TGTGCCAGCAGCCGGGACAGGGAAATCTTCAGGGAGACCCAGTACTTC. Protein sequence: CASSRDREIFRETQYF.

CDR3 DNA: TGTGCCAGCAGCTTGGGTAGCGGGAGTAGTACCGGGGAGCTGTTTTTT. Translation gives CASSLGSGSSTGELFF. The chain joins TRBV5-5 to TRBJ2-2; 9 nucleotides line up with TRBD2. The trim removed 0 bases at V and 5 bases at J, leaving 5 bases unmatched. The CDR3 totals 16 residues. Germline CDR1 SGHKS, CDR2 YYEKEE (reference sequence).

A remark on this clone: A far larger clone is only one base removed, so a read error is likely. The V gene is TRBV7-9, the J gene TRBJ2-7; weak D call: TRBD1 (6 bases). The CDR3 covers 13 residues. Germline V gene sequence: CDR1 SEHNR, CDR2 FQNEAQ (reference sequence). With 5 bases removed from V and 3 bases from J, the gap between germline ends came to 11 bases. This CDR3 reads CASSPDSDYEQYF. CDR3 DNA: TGTGCCAGCAGCCCGGACAGTGACTACGAGCAGTACTTC.

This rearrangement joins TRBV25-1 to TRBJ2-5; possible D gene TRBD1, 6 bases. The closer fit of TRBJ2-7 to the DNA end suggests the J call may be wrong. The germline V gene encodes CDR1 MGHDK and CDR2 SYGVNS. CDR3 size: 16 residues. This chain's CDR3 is CASSEGLPGHIYEQYF. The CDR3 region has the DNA TGTGCCAGCAGTGAAGGGTTGCCGGGACACATCTACGAGCAGTACTTC.

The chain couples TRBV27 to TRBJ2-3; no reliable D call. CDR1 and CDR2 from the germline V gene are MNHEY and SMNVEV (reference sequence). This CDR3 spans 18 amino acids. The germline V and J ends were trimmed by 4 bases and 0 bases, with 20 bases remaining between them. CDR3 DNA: TGTGCCAGCAGTTCCACAGCTAATGGCGTCCCTAGCACAGATACGCAGTATTTT. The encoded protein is CASSSTANGVPSTDTQYF.

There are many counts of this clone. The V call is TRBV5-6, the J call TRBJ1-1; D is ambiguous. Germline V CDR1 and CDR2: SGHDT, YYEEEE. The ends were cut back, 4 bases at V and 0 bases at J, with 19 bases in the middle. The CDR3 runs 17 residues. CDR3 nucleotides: TGTGCCAGCAGCCCGGAGCCGACAAGTTTGGTGAACACTGAAGCTTTCTTT. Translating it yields CASSPEPTSLVNTEAFF.

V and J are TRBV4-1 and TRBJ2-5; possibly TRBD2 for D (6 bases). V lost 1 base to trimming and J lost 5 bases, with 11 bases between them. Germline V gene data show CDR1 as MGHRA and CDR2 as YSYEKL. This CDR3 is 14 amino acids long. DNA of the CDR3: TGCGCCAGCAGCCAAGGGAGCGGGCGGGAGACCCAGTACTTC. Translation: CASSQGSGRETQYF.